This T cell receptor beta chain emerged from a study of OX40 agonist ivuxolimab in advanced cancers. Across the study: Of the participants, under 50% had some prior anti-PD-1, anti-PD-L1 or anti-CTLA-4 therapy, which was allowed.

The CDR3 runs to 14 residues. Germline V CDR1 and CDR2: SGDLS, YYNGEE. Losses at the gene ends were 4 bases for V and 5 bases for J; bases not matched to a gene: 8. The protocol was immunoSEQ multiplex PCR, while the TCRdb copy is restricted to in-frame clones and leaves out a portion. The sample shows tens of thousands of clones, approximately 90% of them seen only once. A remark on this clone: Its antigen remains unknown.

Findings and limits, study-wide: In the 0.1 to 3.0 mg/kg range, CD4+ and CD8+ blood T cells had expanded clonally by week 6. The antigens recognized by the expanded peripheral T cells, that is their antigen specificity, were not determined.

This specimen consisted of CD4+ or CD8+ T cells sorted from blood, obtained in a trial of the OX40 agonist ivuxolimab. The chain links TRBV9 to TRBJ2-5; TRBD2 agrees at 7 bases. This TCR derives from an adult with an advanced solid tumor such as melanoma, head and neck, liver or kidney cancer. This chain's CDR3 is CASSYRGDPETQYF. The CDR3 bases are TGTGCCAGCAGCTACCGGGGGGACCCGGAGACCCAGTACTTC.